What follows are 26 T cell receptor beta chains derived from one specimen sequenced in a study of blood T cell repertoires in COVID-19. Assay used: immunoSEQ multiplex PCR; TCRdb lists only in-frame clones, some missing. Of 140,000 or so clones in the sample, over 75% are singletons; the top ten hold around 2.9%. The material sequenced was peripheral blood. The receptors were gathered from a woman in her sixties with active COVID-19.

The gene calls are TRBV4-2 and TRBJ2-4, with TRBD2 as a possible D gene (6 bases). V lost 3 bases, J lost 3 bases, and 18 bases lay in between. The CDR3 is 17 amino acids. Germline assignment: CDR1 LGHNA and CDR2 YNFKEQ. As DNA, the CDR3 is TGTGCCAGCAGCCAGGCAGAAACGGGAGTGGACAAAAACATTCAGTACTTC. Translation gives CASSQAETGVDKNIQYF.

This clone was seen only once. The chain links TRBV5-1 to TRBJ2-7; TRBD1 aligns across 12 bases. This CDR3 has 16 residues. Germline lookup yields CDR1 SGHRS and CDR2 YFSETQ. The V gene end was trimmed by 6 bases and the J gene end by 4 bases; junction bases not matched to a gene: 11. The CDR3: CASTRDRGPSLYEQYF. For the CDR3, the DNA is TGCGCCAGCACTAGGGACAGGGGGCCCTCCTTGTACGAGCAGTACTTC.

The chain joins TRBV10-3 to TRBJ1-1, with 9 bases identical to TRBD1. The CDR3 is 13 amino acids. With 6 bases clipped from V and 7 bases from J, the junction kept 6 bases outside the gene matches. Germline V gene lookup returns CDR1 ENHRY and CDR2 SYGVKD. CDR3 DNA: TGTGCCATCAGCCAACAGGGGGCGGGTGAAGCTTTCTTT. Amino acid sequence: CAISQQGAGEAFF.

DNA of the CDR3: TGTGCCAGCAGTATATCACTAGGGACTTACAATGAGCAGTTCTTC. Translating it yields CASSISLGTYNEQFF. This chain connects TRBV6-5 to TRBJ2-1; D might be TRBD2 (6 bases). The CDR3 spans 15 residues. V dropped 5 bases and J dropped 4 bases, with 15 bases sitting between them. Per the germline V gene, CDR1 is MNHEY and CDR2 is SVGAGI.

The chain recombines TRBV6-5 with TRBJ2-1, with 8 positions matching TRBD2. CDR3 length equals 14 residues. Germline assignment: CDR1 MNHEY and CDR2 SVGAGI. The V segment lost 7 bases and the J segment 0 bases; nucleotides outside the gene matches: 2. The CDR3 DNA is TGTGCCAGCAACGGGAGGGCCTCCTACAATGAGCAGTTCTTC. Translating it yields CASNGRASYNEQFF.

This chain uses TRBV30 with TRBJ2-5; 7 bases agree with TRBD1. With 5 bases clipped from V and 2 bases from J, the junction kept 8 bases outside the gene matches. CDR3 size: 14 residues. The germline gives CDR1 GTSNPN, CDR2 SVGIG (reference sequence). The DNA for the CDR3 is TGTGCCTGGGTCCTGGGGACAGCACAAGAGACCCAGTACTTC. As protein: CAWVLGTAQETQYF.

In DNA form, the CDR3 reads TGTGCCAGCAGTTTGGGATACAGGGGGCTTCAGTACTTC. This codes for CASSLGYRGLQYF. The chain joins TRBV28 to TRBJ2-7; 9 bases line up with TRBD1. CDR3 length: 13 amino acids. Germline assignment: CDR1 MDHEN and CDR2 SYDVKM. The V and J ends lost 3 bases and 10 bases, in that order; junction bases with no gene match: 7.

The V call is TRBV11-2, the J call TRBJ2-5, with 12 bases that match TRBD2. Germline trimming cut 5 bases from V and 4 bases from J; bases unmatched to any gene: 8. CDR1 is SGHAT and CDR2 is FQNNGV in the germline V gene. The CDR3 sequence is 16 residues long. For the CDR3, the DNA is TGTGCCAGCAGCCGGACTAGCGGGGAGGTTAGAGAGACCCAGTACTTC. Its protein product is CASSRTSGEVRETQYF.

The chain is built from TRBV7-2 and TRBJ2-7, with TRBD1 matching over 9 bases. This CDR3 spans 15 amino acids. V shed 6 bases and J 3 bases; nucleotides not matched to a gene: 9. The germline gives CDR1 SGHTA, CDR2 FQGNSA. CDR3 sequence reads: CASRRTGGKSYEQYF. In DNA, the CDR3 is TGTGCCAGCAGACGCACAGGGGGCAAAAGCTACGAGCAGTACTTC.

The chain recombines TRBV28 with TRBJ2-1; the match to TRBD2 covers 14 bases. Germline assignment: CDR1 MDHEN and CDR2 SYDVKM. The CDR3 covers 15 residues. The trim removed 6 bases at V and 7 bases at J, leaving 5 bases unmatched. In nucleotides, the CDR3 is TGTGCCAGCAGGGGGGGACTAGCGGGAGCAAATGAGCAGTTCTTC. Translated, it gives CASRGGLAGANEQFF.

The V and J genes are TRBV7-2 and TRBJ2-5, with no clear D. CDR3 length: 13 amino acids. Germline V gene data show CDR1 as SGHTA and CDR2 as FQGNSA. With 6 bases removed from V and 1 base from J, the gap between germline ends came to 9 bases. The CDR3 DNA reads TGTGCCAGCAGTCATCTACTCCAAGAGACCCAGTACTTC. Translating gives CASSHLLQETQYF. Full variable domain (rest looked up from reference TRBV7-2 and TRBJ2-5): GAGVSQSPSNKVTEKGKDVELRCDPISGHTALYWYRQSLGQGLEFLIYFQGNSAPDKSGLPSDRFSAERTGGSVSTLTIQRTQQEDSAVYLCASSHLLQETQYFGPGTRLLVL.

V gene TRBV28 combines with J gene TRBJ2-6; D gene uncertain. Per the germline V gene, CDR1 is MDHEN and CDR2 is SYDVKM. V lost 2 bases and J lost 0, with 8 bases in between. There are 16 residues in the CDR3. This CDR3 reads CASSLGRNSGANVLTF. The CDR3 coding sequence is TGTGCCAGCAGTTTAGGCAGGAACTCTGGGGCCAACGTCCTGACTTTC.

In the case of this clone: One junction end disagrees with the germline gene, perhaps due to a read error. The rearrangement uses TRBV5-1 and TRBJ2-5; TRBD2 matches 8 bases. This CDR3 comprises 16 residues. CDR1 SGHRS and CDR2 YFSETQ come from the germline V gene. The CDR3 DNA is TGCGCCAGCTGCTTGGCCGGGCGGGGGGTCCAAGAGACCCAGTACTTC. This sequence encodes CASCLAGRGVQETQYF.

For the CDR3, the DNA is TGCGCCAGCAGCCCTGCCCTAGCGGCTAGCACAGATACGCAGTATTTT. It translates to CASSPALAASTDTQYF. V usage is TRBV5-1 and J usage is TRBJ2-3, with 7 bases fitting TRBD2. Trimming cost V 4 bases and J 0 bases; bases outside gene matches: 8. The CDR3 contains 16 residues. The germline gives CDR1 SGHRS, CDR2 YFSETQ.

DNA for the CDR3: TGTGCCAGCAGCTTAGTGGACAGGGCAGATACGCAGTATTTT. Protein product: CASSLVDRADTQYF. The chain recombines TRBV7-2 with TRBJ2-3; TRBD1 aligns across 8 bases. Looked up from germline, CDR1 is SGHTA and CDR2 is FQGNSA. The CDR3 sequence is 14 residues long. V lost 1 base to trimming and J lost 4 bases; unmatched junction nucleotides: 1. Drawing the rest from reference TRBV7-2 and TRBJ2-3, the complete variable domain is GAGVSQSPSNKVTEKGKDVELRCDPISGHTALYWYRQSLGQGLEFLIYFQGNSAPDKSGLPSDRFSAERTGGSVSTLTIQRTQQEDSAVYLCASSLVDRADTQYFGPGTRLTVL.

The V and J genes are TRBV6-6 and TRBJ2-3; 10 positions agree with TRBD2. The ends lost 0 bases at V and 8 bases at J; junction bases unmatched: 8. The germline gives CDR1 MNHNY, CDR2 SVGAGI (reference sequence). This CDR3 spans 16 amino acids. CDR3 sequence reads: CASSYSETSGKGTQYF. Written as DNA, the CDR3 is TGTGCCAGCAGTTACTCGGAAACTAGCGGGAAGGGTACGCAGTATTTT.

The chain has TRBV7-9 and TRBJ2-7; 8 nucleotides line up with TRBD2. The germline gives CDR1 SEHNR, CDR2 FQNEAQ (reference sequence). With V trimmed by 1 base and J by 2 bases, 13 bases remained unmatched. CDR3 length: 18 residues. The CDR3 coding sequence is TGTGCCAGCAGCTTAGGTGGTGGGGTAGCGGGGCAAGCCTACGAGCAGTACTTC. Protein product: CASSLGGGVAGQAYEQYF.

This chain links TRBV7-9 with TRBJ2-3, with no clear D. With 1 base removed from V and 6 bases from J, the gap between germline ends came to 14 bases. Germline CDR1 reads SEHNR; CDR2 reads FQNEAQ (reference sequence). This CDR3 is built from 15 residues. CDR3 in DNA: TGTGCCAGCAGCTTAGGAGAGACATCACAGGATACGCAGTATTTT. Translated, it gives CASSLGETSQDTQYF.

J is TRBJ1-3 and V is TRBV10-3; TRBD1 agrees at 7 bases. The CDR3 has 16 amino acids. Germline CDR1 ENHRY, CDR2 SYGVKD. V lost 3 bases, J lost 0 bases, and 5 bases stayed unmatched. CDR3 DNA: TGTGCCATCAGTGATCCGGGGGACAGCTCTGGAAACACCATATATTTT. Encoded protein: CAISDPGDSSGNTIYF.

The chain has TRBV28 and TRBJ2-7, with 8 bases that match TRBD2. This CDR3 contains 15 residues. Unmatched junction bases numbered 8, after V lost 3 bases and J lost 4 bases. Germline loops: CDR1 MDHEN, CDR2 SYDVKM. CDR3 nucleotide sequence: TGTGCCAGCAGTTTGCCGGGGGGGCTTCGATACGAGCAGTACTTC. It specifies CASSLPGGLRYEQYF.

The chain joins TRBV9 to TRBJ2-1, with 9 bases lining up with TRBD2. This CDR3 contains 13 residues. Germline CDR1 SGDLS, CDR2 YYNGEE. The ends lost 6 bases at V and 9 bases at J; junction bases unmatched: 7. CDR3 DNA: TGTGCCAGCAACTCCGGGACTAGCAGTGAGCAGTTCTTC. It codes for CASNSGTSSEQFF. Drawing the rest from reference TRBV9 and TRBJ2-1, the complete variable domain is DSGVTQTPKHLITATGQRVTLRCSPRSGDLSVYWYQQSLDQGLQFLIQYYNGEERAKGNILERFSAQQFPDLHSELNLSSLELGDSALYFCASNSGTSSEQFFGPGTRLTVL.

There are a few counts of this clone. The genes are TRBV18 and TRBJ1-3, with 9 bases lining up with TRBD1. Germline V gene data show CDR1 as KGHSH and CDR2 as LQKENI. This CDR3 is 15 amino acids long. J gave up 4 bases and V 6 bases, and 7 bases lay outside the gene matches. CDR3 nucleotides: TGTGCCAGCTCCGAGGGACAGGGAGGAGGAAACACCATATATTTT. Amino acids: CASSEGQGGGNTIYF. The variable domain in full, with the rest retrieved from reference TRBV18 and TRBJ1-3, is NAGVMQNPRHLVRRRGQEARLRCSPMKGHSHVYWYRQLPEEGLKFMVYLQKENIIDESGMPKERFSAEFPKEGPSILRIQQVVRGDSAAYFCASSEGQGGGNTIYFGEGSWLTVV.

The chain couples TRBV27 to TRBJ1-1; 7 bases match TRBD1. This CDR3 comprises 13 residues. CDR1 and CDR2 from the germline V gene are MNHEY and SMNVEV (reference sequence). With V trimmed by 5 bases and J by 4 bases, 4 bases remained unmatched. CDR3 DNA sequence: TGTGCCAGCAGTCTCCAGGGGGGCACTGAAGCTTTCTTT. It translates to CASSLQGGTEAFF.

V usage is TRBV6-5 and J usage is TRBJ1-3; the D is unclear. Germline CDR1 and CDR2: MNHEY and SVGAGI. V was clipped by 6 bases and J by 0 bases, with 9 bases between them. The CDR3 is made up of 14 amino acids. As DNA, the CDR3 is TGTGCCAGCAGACTCACTATCTCTGGAAACACCATATATTTT. It translates to CASRLTISGNTIYF.

The CDR3 DNA reads as TGTGCCATCAGTGAGTCAACAGGACTAGCGGGGCAGCAGTTCTTC. Translated: CAISESTGLAGQQFF. The rearrangement uses TRBV10-3 and TRBJ2-1, with TRBD2 matching over 12 bases. The CDR3 spans 15 residues. Germline V CDR1 and CDR2: ENHRY, SYGVKD. Trimming at V came to 0 bases and at J to 11 bases, leaving 5 bases not matched to a gene.

This clone was counted between two and nine times. The J gene is TRBJ1-5, the V gene TRBV10-2; 7 nucleotides agree with TRBD1. Trimming took 5 bases from V and 0 from J; bases not matched to a gene: 4. This CDR3 comprises 15 residues. Germline-derived CDR1 and CDR2 are WSHSY and SAAADI. The CDR3 DNA reads TGCGCCAGCAGTAACAGGGGCGTTAGCAATCAGCCCCAGCATTTT. This sequence encodes CASSNRGVSNQPQHF.